Each of the 4 T cell receptor beta chains below was sequenced from the same sample in a study of cytomegalovirus exposure and HLA in healthy donors. The PCR was carried out with 60 Vbeta primers and 13 Jbeta primers. The protocol was immunoSEQ multiplex PCR, while the TCRdb copy is restricted to in-frame clones and leaves out a portion. The sample records roughly 100,000 clones, about an eighth being singletons. The sequenced sample was PBMCs. The receptors stem from a man aged 40-55 years in good health and CMV-seropositive.

The chain has TRBV29-1 and TRBJ1-1; 8 bases line up with TRBD1. Germline V gene data show CDR1 as SQVTM and CDR2 as ANQGSEA. This CDR3 has 13 residues. The V and J ends lost 6 bases and 1 base, in that order; junction bases with no gene match: 4. The CDR3 here is CSVIQGGNTEAFF. The CDR3 DNA reads TGCAGCGTGATACAGGGGGGGAACACTGAAGCTTTCTTT. Full variable domain (remainder filled in from reference TRBV29-1 and TRBJ1-1): SAVISQKPSRDICQRGTSLTIQCQVDSQVTMMFWYRQQPGQSLTLIATANQGSEATYESGFVIDKFPISRPNLTFSTLTVSNMSPEDSSIYLCSVIQGGNTEAFFGQGTRLTVV.

A few counts support this clone. The V gene is TRBV4-3, the J gene TRBJ2-7; TRBD1 might be the D (5 bases). CDR3 size: 14 residues. With 2 bases removed from V and 4 bases from J, the gap between germline ends came to 12 bases. The V gene's germline CDR1 is LGHNA and CDR2 YSLEER. Here the CDR3 reads CASSQHRYGYEQYF. CDR3 nucleotide sequence: TGCGCCAGCAGCCAACACAGGTACGGGTACGAGCAGTACTTC.

The chain carries TRBV9 and TRBJ2-7, with 10 nucleotides matching TRBD2. The CDR3 is 16 residues long. CDR1 and CDR2 from the germline V gene are SGDLS and YYNGEE. J lost 3 bases, V lost 4 bases, and 10 bases had no gene match. For the CDR3, the DNA is TGTGCCAGCAGCCCCCTGGGGCTAGCGGGAGACTACGAGCAGTACTTC. Residues: CASSPLGLAGDYEQYF.

The chain carries TRBV6-5 and TRBJ2-3; D is ambiguous. There are 15 residues in the CDR3. Trimming stripped 3 bases from V and 1 base from J, with 11 bases between. CDR1 and CDR2 (germline): MNHEY, SVGAGI. CDR3 sequence (DNA): TGTGCCAGCAGTTATTCAAGCGTGGGCACAGATACGCAGTATTTT. It encodes CASSYSSVGTDTQYF.